This TCR beta chain derives from a study of T cell changes during pregnancy in multiple sclerosis. V shed 0 bases and J 4 bases; nucleotides not matched to a gene: 6. Per germline, CDR1 MNHEY and CDR2 SVGAGI. This CDR3 has 16 amino acids. Assay used: immunoSEQ multiplex PCR; TCRdb lists only in-frame clones, some missing. This sample yields about 23,000 clones, of which roughly 90% are seen a single time; around 7% belongs to the top ten. Sequenced here: CD8+ T cells from peripheral blood mononuclear cells, sampled in the first trimester of pregnancy. This TCR was recovered from a female donor with multiple sclerosis, enrolled in a pregnancy study. The genes are TRBV6-5 and TRBJ2-1, with 7 nucleotides matching TRBD2. CDR3 protein: CASSYSASGTYNEQFF. In DNA form, the CDR3 reads TGTGCCAGCAGTTACTCGGCTAGCGGTACATACAATGAGCAGTTCTTC.